The 5 T cell receptor beta chains below were found in one sample sequenced in a study of T cell responses to AZD1222 COVID-19 vaccine. Using immunoSEQ multiplex PCR, the repertoire was profiled, and TCRdb retains in-frame clones only, with some absent. The sample holds about 97,000 clones, about 88% seen once. The source was peripheral blood, collected on day 0 of AZD1222 vaccination. Source of these receptors: an adult in good health.

This rearrangement joins TRBV29-1 to TRBJ1-2; D is possibly TRBD1 (5 bases). V lost 3 bases to trimming and J lost 8 bases, with 13 bases between them. CDR3 length: 12 amino acids. The germline CDR1 and CDR2 sequences are SQVTM and ANQGSEA. Here the CDR3 DNA reads TGCAGCGTTGATATGGGGGTGGAGGGCTACACCTTC. Encoded protein: CSVDMGVEGYTF.

The chain joins TRBV7-8 to TRBJ1-5, with unresolved D. Germline V gene lookup returns CDR1 SGHVS and CDR2 FQNEAQ. The CDR3 covers 15 residues. V lost 0 bases to trimming and J lost 2 bases, with 8 bases between them. This chain's CDR3 is CASSLAWGGNQPQHF. The CDR3 nucleotides read TGTGCCAGCAGCTTAGCTTGGGGAGGCAATCAGCCCCAGCATTTT. Full variable domain (remainder filled in from reference TRBV7-8 and TRBJ1-5): GAGVSQSPRYKVAKRGQDVALRCDPISGHVSLFWYQQALGQGPEFLTYFQNEAQLDKSGLPSDRFFAERPEGSVSTLKIQRTQQEDSAVYLCASSLAWGGNQPQHFGDGTRLSIL.

The chain recombines TRBV28 with TRBJ1-4; TRBD1 is a possible D gene (6 bases). From germline, CDR1 is MDHEN and CDR2 SYDVKM. Trimming removed 4 bases at V and 6 bases at J, with 15 bases between. CDR3 size: 15 residues. Here the CDR3 DNA reads TGTGCCAGCAGTTATCGCGGGGGGCGGTATGAAAAACTGTTTTTT. Amino acids: CASSYRGGRYEKLFF.

The chain employs TRBV19 and TRBJ1-6; D is possibly TRBD1 (5 bases). Germline V gives CDR1 LNHDA, CDR2 SQIVND (reference sequence). This CDR3 has 14 amino acids. The ends were cut back, 8 bases at V and 7 bases at J, with 15 bases in the middle. The CDR3 protein is CASHPPGGNSPLHF. Written as DNA, the CDR3 is TGTGCCAGTCATCCCCCGGGGGGGAATTCACCCCTCCACTTT. Supplemented by reference TRBV19 and TRBJ1-6, the full variable domain reads DGGITQSPKYLFRKEGQNVTLSCEQNLNHDAMYWYRQDPGQGLRLIYYSQIVNDFQKGDIAEGYSVSREKKESFPLTVTSAQKNPTAFYLCASHPPGGNSPLHFGNGTRLTVT.

The chain employs TRBV27 and TRBJ1-2; D perhaps matches TRBD1 (5 bases). V was pared by 5 bases and J by 5 bases, with 15 bases between. The CDR3 runs 14 residues. CDR1 and CDR2 from the germline V gene are MNHEY and SMNVEV (reference sequence). CDR3 nucleotide sequence: TGTGCCAGCAGTCCCGTGGGGGGATGGTATGGCTACACCTTC. This sequence encodes CASSPVGGWYGYTF.